Each of the 2 T cell receptor beta chains below was sequenced from the same sample in a study of T cell repertoires in cytomegalovirus infection. TCRdb redid the calling of the reads with MiXCR, one entry per CDR3 protein. The sample contains some 240,000 distinct CDR3 sequences, about a sixth of which appear only once. Input material: CD8+ T cells from PBMCs. All receptors derive from a human donor in good health (CMV status not recorded). Some clones in this sample may be carry-over from other donors' samples.

In this sample, this clonotype turned up once. The chain couples TRBV20-1 to TRBJ1-1, with D perhaps matching TRBD1 (5 bases). This CDR3 has 16 residues. V was clipped by 0 bases and J by 1 base, with 15 bases between them. Germline CDR1 DFQATT, CDR2 SNEGSKA (reference sequence). CDR3 sequence: CSARDPPRTGNTEAFF. The CDR3 DNA follows: TGCAGTGCTAGAGACCCCCCCCGAACAGGGAACACTGAAGCTTTCTTT.

This clonotype was counted many times. V is TRBV24-1 and J is TRBJ2-7; no reliable D call. CDR3 length: 11 amino acids. Germline V gene sequence: CDR1 KGHDR, CDR2 SFDVKD. The V end was cut by 3 bases, the J end by 5 bases, with 4 bases between. CDR3 in DNA: TGTGCCACCAGTGATGGTAACGAGCAGTACTTC. Translating it yields CATSDGNEQYF.